One and the same sample provided the 2 T cell receptor beta chains below, sequenced in a study of cytomegalovirus exposure and HLA in healthy donors. The PCR contained 60 Vbeta and 13 Jbeta primers. Assay used: immunoSEQ multiplex PCR; TCRdb lists only in-frame clones, some missing. The table records 120,000 to 150,000 clones, 70% to 80% of them present only once. Specimen: PBMCs. The receptor source for this set is a woman between 50 and 59 years old in good health and CMV-seronegative.

J is TRBJ1-2 and V is TRBV28; weak D call: TRBD1 (6 bases). The CDR3 covers 14 residues. V was trimmed by 3 bases and J by 11 bases, leaving 19 bases between them. The germline gives CDR1 MDHEN, CDR2 SYDVKM. Here the CDR3 reads CASSFPRRGNSYTF. The CDR3 DNA follows: TGTGCCAGCAGTTTCCCCCGCAGGGGCAATAGTTACACCTTC.

This clone was detected once. This chain uses TRBV4-3 with TRBJ2-1; the D gene is possibly TRBD2 (5 bases). Germline CDR1 reads LGHNA; CDR2 reads YSLEER. V was pared by 1 base and J by 8 bases, with 12 bases between. The CDR3 is made up of 14 amino acids. The CDR3 DNA reads TGCGCCAGCAGCCAAGGGTCTAGCTTCGATGAGCAGTTCTTC. Translated, it gives CASSQGSSFDEQFF.